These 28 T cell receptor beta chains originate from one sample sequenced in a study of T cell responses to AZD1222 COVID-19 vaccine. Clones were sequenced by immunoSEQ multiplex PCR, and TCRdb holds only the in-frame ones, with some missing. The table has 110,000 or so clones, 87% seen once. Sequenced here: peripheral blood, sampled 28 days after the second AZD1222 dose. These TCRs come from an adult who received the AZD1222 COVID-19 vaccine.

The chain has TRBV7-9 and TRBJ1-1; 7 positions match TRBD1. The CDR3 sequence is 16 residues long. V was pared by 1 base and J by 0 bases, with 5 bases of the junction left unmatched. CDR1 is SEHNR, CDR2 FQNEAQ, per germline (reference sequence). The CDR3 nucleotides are TGTGCCAGCAGCTTAGAAGGGGGCGTCATGAACACTGAAGCTTTCTTT. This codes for CASSLEGGVMNTEAFF.

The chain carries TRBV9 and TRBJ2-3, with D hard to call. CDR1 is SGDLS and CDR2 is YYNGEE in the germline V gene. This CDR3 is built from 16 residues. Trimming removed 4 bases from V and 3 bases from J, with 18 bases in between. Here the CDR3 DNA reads TGTGCCAGCAGCCATCCGTCTACGGTGTTGACAGATACGCAGTATTTT. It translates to CASSHPSTVLTDTQYF.

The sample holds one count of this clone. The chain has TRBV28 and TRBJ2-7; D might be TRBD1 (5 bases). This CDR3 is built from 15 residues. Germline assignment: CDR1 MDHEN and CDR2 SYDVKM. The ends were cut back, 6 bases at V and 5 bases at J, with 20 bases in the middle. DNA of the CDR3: TGTGCCAGCAGCCATAATGCAGGGTTACTCAACGAGCAGTACTTC. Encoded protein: CASSHNAGLLNEQYF.

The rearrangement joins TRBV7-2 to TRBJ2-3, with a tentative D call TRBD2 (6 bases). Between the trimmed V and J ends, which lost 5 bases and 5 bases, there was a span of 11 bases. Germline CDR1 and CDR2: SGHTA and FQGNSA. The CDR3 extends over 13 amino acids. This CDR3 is CASSTRRGDTQYF. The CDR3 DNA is TGTGCCAGCAGCACGAGGAGGGGAGATACGCAGTATTTT.

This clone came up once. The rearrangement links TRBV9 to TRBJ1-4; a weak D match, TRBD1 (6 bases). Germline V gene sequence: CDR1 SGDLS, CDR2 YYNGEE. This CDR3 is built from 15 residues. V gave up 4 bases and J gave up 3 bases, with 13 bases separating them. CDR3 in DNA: TGTGCCAGCAGCCCCGTGGGGGCCGCTAATGAAAAACTGTTTTTT. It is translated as CASSPVGAANEKLFF.

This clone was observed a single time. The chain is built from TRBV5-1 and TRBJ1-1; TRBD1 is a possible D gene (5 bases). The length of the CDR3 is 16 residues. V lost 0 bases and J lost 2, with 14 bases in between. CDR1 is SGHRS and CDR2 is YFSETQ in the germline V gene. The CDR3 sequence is CASSLVISGPNTEAFF. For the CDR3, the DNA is TGCGCCAGCAGCTTGGTTATTTCAGGGCCCAACACTGAAGCTTTCTTT.

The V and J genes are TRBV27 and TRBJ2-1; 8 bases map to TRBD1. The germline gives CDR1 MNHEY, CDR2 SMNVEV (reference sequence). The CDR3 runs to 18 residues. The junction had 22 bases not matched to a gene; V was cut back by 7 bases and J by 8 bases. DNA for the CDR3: TGTGCCAGCACTCTTCTCGGCCGGGGGACAGGCAGGGGACATGAGCAGTTCTTC. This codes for CASTLLGRGTGRGHEQFF.

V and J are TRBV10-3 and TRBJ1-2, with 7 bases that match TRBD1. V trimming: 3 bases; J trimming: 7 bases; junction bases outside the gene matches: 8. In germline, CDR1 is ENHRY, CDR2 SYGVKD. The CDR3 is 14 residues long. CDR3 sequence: CAISESSQGVGYTF. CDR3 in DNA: TGTGCCATCAGTGAAAGTAGTCAGGGGGTTGGCTACACCTTC.

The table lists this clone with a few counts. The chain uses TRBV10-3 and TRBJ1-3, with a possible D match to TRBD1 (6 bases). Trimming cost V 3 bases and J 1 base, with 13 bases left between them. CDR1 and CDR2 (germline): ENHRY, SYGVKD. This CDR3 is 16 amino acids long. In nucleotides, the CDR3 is TGTGCCATCAGTGACTATAGTACAGGGTCTGGAAACACCATATATTTT. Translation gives CAISDYSTGSGNTIYF.

The CDR3 loop is CASRRQPDQPQHF. The CDR3 coding sequence is TGTGCCAGCAGACGACAGCCGGATCAGCCCCAGCATTTT. The chain combines TRBV7-9 with TRBJ1-5; perhaps TRBD1 as D (5 bases). V lost 6 bases to trimming and J lost 5 bases, with 11 bases between them. The CDR3 length is 13 residues. Germline CDR1 is SEHNR and CDR2 is FQNEAQ (reference sequence).

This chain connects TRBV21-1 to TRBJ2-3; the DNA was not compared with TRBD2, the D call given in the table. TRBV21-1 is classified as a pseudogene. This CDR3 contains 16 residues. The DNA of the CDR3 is TGTGCCAGCAGCCCCCCGGGGGAGGGACGCACAGATACGCAGTATTTT. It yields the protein CASSPPGEGRTDTQYF.

CDR3 sequence (DNA): TGTGCCAGCAGCTCGGACAGGGGCGAAGAGACCCAGTACTTC. Translated, it gives CASSSDRGEETQYF. The chain couples TRBV7-2 to TRBJ2-5, with 9 bases fitting TRBD1. The J segment lost 3 bases and the V segment lost 4 bases, leaving 3 bases of the junction unmatched. This CDR3 region has 14 residues. Germline CDR1 SGHTA, CDR2 FQGNSA. The complete variable domain, with remaining parts taken from reference TRBV7-2 and TRBJ2-5, reads GAGVSQSPSNKVTEKGKDVELRCDPISGHTALYWYRQSLGQGLEFLIYFQGNSAPDKSGLPSDRFSAERTGGSVSTLTIQRTQQEDSAVYLCASSSDRGEETQYFGPGTRLLVL.

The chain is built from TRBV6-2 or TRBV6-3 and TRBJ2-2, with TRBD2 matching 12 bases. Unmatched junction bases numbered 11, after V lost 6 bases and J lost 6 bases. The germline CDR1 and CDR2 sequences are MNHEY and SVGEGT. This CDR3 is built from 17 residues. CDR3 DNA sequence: TGTGCCAGCAGCCCCGTTCGACTAGCGGGAGTACCCGGGGAGCTGTTTTTT. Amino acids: CASSPVRLAGVPGELFF.

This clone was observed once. The CDR3 DNA follows: TGTGCCAGCAGCCCCACTAGCGTTAACGGGGAGCTGTTTTTT. Translation gives CASSPTSVNGELFF. The chain combines TRBV7-3 with TRBJ2-2; TRBD2 agrees at 7 bases. V shed 5 bases, J shed 7 bases, and the junction held 7 bases outside the gene matches. The CDR3 totals 14 residues. Germline CDR1 reads SGHTA; CDR2 reads FQGTGA.

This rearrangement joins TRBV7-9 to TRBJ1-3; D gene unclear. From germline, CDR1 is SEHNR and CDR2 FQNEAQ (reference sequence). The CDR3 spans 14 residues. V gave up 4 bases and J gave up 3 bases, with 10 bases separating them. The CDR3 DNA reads TGTGCCAGCAGCTCCAGAGGGTTTGGAAACACCATATATTTT. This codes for CASSSRGFGNTIYF.

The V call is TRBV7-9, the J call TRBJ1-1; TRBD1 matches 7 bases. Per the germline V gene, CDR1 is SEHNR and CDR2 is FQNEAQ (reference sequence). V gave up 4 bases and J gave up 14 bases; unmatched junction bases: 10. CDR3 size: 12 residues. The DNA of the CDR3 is TGTGCCAGCAGCTCGGGAGGGGGCTCGAGGTTCTTT. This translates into CASSSGGGSRFF.

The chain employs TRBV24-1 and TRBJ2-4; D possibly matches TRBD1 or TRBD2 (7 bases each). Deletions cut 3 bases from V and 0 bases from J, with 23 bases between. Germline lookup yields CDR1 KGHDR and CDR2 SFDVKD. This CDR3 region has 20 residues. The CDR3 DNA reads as TGTGCCACCAGTGATCCAAGACAGGGAGGGGGCCAGTCAGCCAAAAACATTCAGTACTTC. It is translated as CATSDPRQGGGQSAKNIQYF.

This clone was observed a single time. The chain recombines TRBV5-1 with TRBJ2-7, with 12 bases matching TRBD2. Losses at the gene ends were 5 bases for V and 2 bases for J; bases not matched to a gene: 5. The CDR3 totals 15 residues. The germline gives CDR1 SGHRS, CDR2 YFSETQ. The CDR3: CASRLAGGLTYEQYF. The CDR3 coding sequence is TGCGCCAGCAGACTAGCGGGGGGACTGACCTACGAGCAGTACTTC.

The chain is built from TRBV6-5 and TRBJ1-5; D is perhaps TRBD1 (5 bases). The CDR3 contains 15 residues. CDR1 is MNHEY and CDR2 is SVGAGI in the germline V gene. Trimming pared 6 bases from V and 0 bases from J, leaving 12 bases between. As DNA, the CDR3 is TGTGCCAGCAGGCTCAGGGTTTATAGCAATCAGCCCCAGCATTTT. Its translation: CASRLRVYSNQPQHF.

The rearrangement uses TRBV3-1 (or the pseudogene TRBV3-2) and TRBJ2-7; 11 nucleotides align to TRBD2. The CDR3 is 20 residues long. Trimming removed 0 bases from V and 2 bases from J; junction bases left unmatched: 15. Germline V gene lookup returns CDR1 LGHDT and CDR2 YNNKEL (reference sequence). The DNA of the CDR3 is TGTGCCAGCAGCCAAGATGTTGACATTCAACTAGCGGGAGAGCCCTACGAGCAGTACTTC. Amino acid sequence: CASSQDVDIQLAGEPYEQYF.

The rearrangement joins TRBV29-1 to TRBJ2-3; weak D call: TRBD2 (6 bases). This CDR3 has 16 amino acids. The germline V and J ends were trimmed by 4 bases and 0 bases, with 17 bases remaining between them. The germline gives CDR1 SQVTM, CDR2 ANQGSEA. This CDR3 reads CSVVGLEGTSTDTQYF. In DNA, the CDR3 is TGCAGCGTTGTTGGGCTGGAAGGGACTAGCACAGATACGCAGTATTTT.

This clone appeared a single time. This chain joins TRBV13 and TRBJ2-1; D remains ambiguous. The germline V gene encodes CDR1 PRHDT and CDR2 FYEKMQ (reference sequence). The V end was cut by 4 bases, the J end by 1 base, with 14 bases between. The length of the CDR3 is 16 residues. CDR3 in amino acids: CASSSRDGRSYNEQFF. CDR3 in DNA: TGTGCCAGCAGCTCCCGAGATGGTCGGTCCTACAATGAGCAGTTCTTC.

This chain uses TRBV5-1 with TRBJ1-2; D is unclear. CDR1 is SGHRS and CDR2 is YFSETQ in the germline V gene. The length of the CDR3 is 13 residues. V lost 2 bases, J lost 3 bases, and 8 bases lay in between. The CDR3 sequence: CASSLTAHYGYTF. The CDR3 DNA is TGCGCCAGCAGCTTAACAGCCCACTATGGCTACACCTTC.

The CDR3 bases are TGTGCCAGCAGTGGACTAGCGGGAGCTGATACGCAGTATTTT. Translated, it gives CASSGLAGADTQYF. This chain connects TRBV2 to TRBJ2-3; 12 bases map to TRBD2. The CDR3 length is 14 residues. J lost 6 bases, V lost 4 bases, and 2 bases had no gene match. CDR1 SNHLY and CDR2 FYNNEI come from the germline V gene.

This CDR3 reads CASSFTSGGKETQYF. CDR3 bases: TGTGCCAGCAGCTTTACTAGCGGGGGGAAGGAGACCCAGTACTTC. The rearrangement joins TRBV7-2 to TRBJ2-5, with 12 bases identical to TRBD2. Germline loops: CDR1 SGHTA, CDR2 FQGNSA. The CDR3 runs 15 residues. The V segment lost 3 bases and the J segment 5 bases; nucleotides outside the gene matches: 4.

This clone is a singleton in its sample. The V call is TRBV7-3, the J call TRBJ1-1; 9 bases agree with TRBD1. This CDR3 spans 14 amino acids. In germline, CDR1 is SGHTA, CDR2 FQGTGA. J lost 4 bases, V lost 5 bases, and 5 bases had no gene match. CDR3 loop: CASSMGQGSTEAFF. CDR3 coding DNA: TGTGCCAGCAGCATGGGACAGGGAAGCACTGAAGCTTTCTTT. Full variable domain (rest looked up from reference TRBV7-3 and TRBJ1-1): GAGVSQTPSNKVTEKGKYVELRCDPISGHTALYWYRQSLGQGPEFLIYFQGTGAADDSGLPNDRFFAVRPEGSVSTLKIQRTERGDSAVYLCASSMGQGSTEAFFGQGTRLTVV.

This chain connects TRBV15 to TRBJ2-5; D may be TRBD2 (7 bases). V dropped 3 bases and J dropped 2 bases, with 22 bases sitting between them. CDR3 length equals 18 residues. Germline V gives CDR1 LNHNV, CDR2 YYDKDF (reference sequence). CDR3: CATSSPRGLAALQETQYF. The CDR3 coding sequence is TGTGCCACCAGCAGCCCCAGGGGTCTAGCGGCCCTTCAAGAGACCCAGTACTTC.

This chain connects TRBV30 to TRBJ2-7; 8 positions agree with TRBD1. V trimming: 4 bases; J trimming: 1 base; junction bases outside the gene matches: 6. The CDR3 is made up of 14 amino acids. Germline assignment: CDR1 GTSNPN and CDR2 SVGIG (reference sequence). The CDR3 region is CAWKGQDSSYEQYF. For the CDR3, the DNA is TGTGCCTGGAAGGGACAGGATTCTTCCTACGAGCAGTACTTC.